The entry below describes one T cell receptor beta chain. Symptom resolution, clearance, or two negative PCRs marked the recovered donors of Cohort 3. Authors' methods: Amplified reference gene primers provided the basis for estimating nucleated cell counts. Sequenced by immunoSEQ multiplex PCR; TCRdb stores in-frame clones only, minus some. For V, J and clone size, that table is used; D and trimming come from the DNA. Of about 320,000 clones listed, around nine tenths are singletons. The data derive from a study of blood T cell repertoires in COVID-19. Study context: There were acute and convalescent COVID-19 samples, and they came from the United States, Italy and Spain. The cDNA or gDNA used as material had been derived from T cells, B-cell-depleted T cells, or PBMCs.

Germline trimming cut 4 bases from V and 2 bases from J; bases unmatched to any gene: 10. The CDR3 is 16 amino acids. CDR1 and CDR2 from the germline V gene are SGHRS and YFSETQ. Sample: PBMCs or T cells enriched from blood (not recorded which). This sequence joins TRBV5-1 and TRBJ2-3; 7 nucleotides align to TRBD1. The clonotype originates from a man aged 60-69 years who had recovered from COVID-19. CDR3 sequence reads: CASSLGGQWYTDTQYF. The CDR3 coding sequence is TGCGCCAGCAGCCTTGGGGGACAGTGGTACACAGATACGCAGTATTTT.